What follows are 5 T cell receptor delta chains derived from one specimen sequenced in a study of gamma-delta chains in newborns, infants, children. TCRdb processed the reads again with the CATT caller. The sample lists some 8,300 delta-chain clones, roughly 1.6% occurring once. The sequencing input was blood. The receptor source for this set is a child who was a newborn, infant or young child, either healthy, febrile or measles-vaccinated (not recorded which).

This clone rates as large (0.1 to 1%). This sample includes further DNA sequences coding for the same CDR3. V is TRDV2 and J is TRDJ3; TRDD3 matches at 11 bases. CDR1 and CDR2 (germline): GEAIGNYY, EKD. The ends lost 1 base at V and 2 bases at J; junction bases unmatched: 0. CDR3 size: 17 residues. CDR3 in amino acids: CACDTLGDTWDTRQMFF. Here the CDR3 DNA reads TGTGCCTGTGACACACTGGGGGATACCTGGGACACCCGACAGATGTTTTTC.

This clone was found a few times. One end of the junction is discordant with germline, which a read error may explain. CDR3 protein: CARDILGDMSPWDTRQMFF. The CDR3, as DNA: TGTGCCCGTGACATACTGGGGGATATGAGCCCCTGGGACACCCGACAGATGTTTTTC. The chain employs TRDV2 and TRDJ3; 11 bases agree with TRDD3. The germline V gene has CDR1 GEAIGNYY and CDR2 EKD. The CDR3 extends over 19 amino acids.

This clone rates as medium-sized. The chain couples TRDV1 to TRDJ1; tentatively, D is TRDD3 (5 bases). The ends were cut back, 0 bases at V and 0 bases at J, with 20 bases in the middle. CDR1 is TSWWSYY and CDR2 is QGS in the germline V gene. The CDR3 spans 19 residues. The CDR3 sequence is CALGELWTGGSPYTDKLIF. In DNA, the CDR3 is TGTGCTCTTGGGGAACTTTGGACGGGGGGTTCACCGTACACCGATAAACTCATCTTT.

This clone turned up a few times. TCRdb pairs this DNA with a much larger clone's protein that differs at residue 4, likely a read error; the protein shown was translated from the DNA. This chain uses TRDV2 with TRDJ3; 11 bases fit TRDD3. The CDR3 runs 19 residues. Germline CDR1 is GEAIGNYY and CDR2 is EKD. DNA of the CDR3: TGTGCCTGTGGCACCGTACTGGGGGATAACTCCTGGGACACCCGACAGATGTTTTTC. It codes for CACGTVLGDNSWDTRQMFF.

This clone has a handful of counts. Only one base separates this from a far larger clonotype, so it likely reflects a read error. Distinct nucleotide sequences in the sample also encode this CDR3. V is TRDV2 and J is TRDJ1, with TRDD3 matching over 9 bases. The CDR3 is made up of 14 amino acids. Germline CDR1 reads GEAIGNYY; CDR2 reads EKD. CDR3 coding DNA: TGCGCCTGCTCTGTACTGGGGGACCACGATAAACTCATCTTT. Translation: CACSVLGDHDKLIF.